This T cell receptor (beta chain) was recorded in a study of cytomegalovirus exposure and HLA in healthy donors. The study, taken as a whole, reports: In a later analysis, productive TCRs from donors in an Asian-associated ancestry cluster reportedly carried fewer N-insertions than the cohort mean. It was reported that TCR beta sequences correctly inferred the HLA-A and HLA-B alleles for most subjects.

This clone was picked up a small number of times. The antigen remains unidentified. Both 60 Vbeta primers and 13 Jbeta primers went into the PCR. The data were produced by immunoSEQ multiplex PCR, yet TCRdb's version contains in-frame clones alone and is incomplete. This table holds fewer than 130,000 clones, approximately 79% found once. V dropped 6 bases and J dropped 0 bases, with 15 bases sitting between them. Germline V gene data show CDR1 as MNHEY and CDR2 as SVGAGI. The CDR3 consists of 15 residues. This TCR was recovered from a young man in good health and CMV-seropositive. The V gene is TRBV6-5, the J gene TRBJ2-7; perhaps TRBD1 as D (5 bases). The specimen was PBMCs. The CDR3 here is CASSPGHYSSYEQYF. The CDR3 region has the DNA TGTGCCAGCAGCCCCGGACACTATAGCTCCTACGAGCAGTACTTC.